The following is a T cell receptor (beta chain) sequence with its context. This record comes from a study of sequential checkpoint blockade in melanoma. Only in-frame clones appear in the TCRdb table, and some are missing; sequencing was by immunoSEQ multiplex PCR. This repertoire shows about 17,000 clones, roughly 71% found once; its top ten account for about 22%. As for treatment: randomized to nivolumab then ipilimumab (arm A) or the reverse (arm B). The CDR3 runs 17 residues. Germline CDR1 is SEHNR and CDR2 is FQNEAQ (reference sequence). The germline V and J ends were trimmed by 4 bases and 9 bases, with 25 bases remaining between them.

The TCR comes from a human donor with melanoma. This specimen was CD8+ T cells sorted from blood (inferred from file names), taken from a patient given nivolumab and ipilimumab in sequence. This rearrangement joins TRBV7-9 to TRBJ2-1; D is perhaps TRBD1 (6 bases). The DNA of the CDR3 is TGTGCCAGCAGCTCTACCGAGGGACAAAAGGGCCTTGTTGAGCAGTTCTTC. It is translated as CASSSTEGQKGLVEQFF.